A single sample gave rise to the 8 T cell receptor beta chains below, sequenced in a study of radiotherapy plus CTLA-4 blockade in lung cancer (dated 2018 in TCRdb). Receptor amplification or capture employed the immunoSEQ multiplex PCR assay. TCRdb re-hosts the immuneACCESS table, in-frame sequences only. Its copies lack some clones; in the studies checked, an unresolved V gene accounts for under half of them, and the cause for the rest is not known. This sample is represented by 50,000 to 65,000 clones; 77% of them were singletons. About 2.5% of the sample belongs to the ten largest clones. Sequenced here: peripheral blood, sampled from a patient treated with radiotherapy plus ipilimumab. These receptors were taken from a human donor with non-small cell lung cancer whose response to radiotherapy plus ipilimumab could not be evaluated.

V is TRBV28 and J is TRBJ2-2; the match to TRBD1 covers 7 bases. The CDR3 totals 16 residues. The V gene end was trimmed by 5 bases and the J gene end by 5 bases; junction bases not matched to a gene: 11. Germline-derived CDR1 and CDR2 are MDHEN and SYDVKM. The CDR3 is CASSQTNRGWTGELFF. The CDR3 coding sequence is TGTGCCAGCAGTCAAACGAACAGGGGTTGGACCGGGGAGCTGTTTTTT.

This clone was found once. V gene TRBV15 combines with J gene TRBJ2-7; TRBD1 matches 10 bases. V was clipped by 0 bases and J by 3 bases; unmatched bases: 8. The CDR3 loop spans 17 amino acids. Germline assignment: CDR1 LNHNV and CDR2 YYDKDF (reference sequence). Here the CDR3 reads CATSRDLVGQGDYEQYF. As DNA, the CDR3 is TGTGCCACCAGCAGAGATCTCGTAGGACAGGGGGACTACGAGCAGTACTTC.

The chain links TRBV19 to TRBJ2-7, with a possible D match to TRBD2 (6 bases). The CDR3 spans 15 residues. Germline-derived CDR1 and CDR2 are LNHDA and SQIVND (reference sequence). V was trimmed by 3 bases and J by 3 bases, leaving 15 bases between them. CDR3 in DNA: TGTGCCAGTAGTATGGGGGTAAACGGGGGCTACGAGCAGTACTTC. Amino acids: CASSMGVNGGYEQYF.

The chain employs TRBV18 and TRBJ2-7; 7 bases fit TRBD1. J gave up 0 bases and V 5 bases, and 4 bases lay outside the gene matches. Germline assignment: CDR1 KGHSH and CDR2 LQKENI. This CDR3 region has 14 residues. The CDR3 sequence is CASSIQGNSYEQYF. The CDR3 nucleotides read TGTGCCAGCTCAATACAGGGGAACTCCTACGAGCAGTACTTC.

This chain links TRBV2 with TRBJ2-1; a possible D gene is TRBD2 (6 bases). This CDR3 contains 13 residues. Germline-derived CDR1 and CDR2 are SNHLY and FYNNEI. V lost 6 bases and J lost 5, with 11 bases in between. CDR3 residues: CASSPGLNNEQFF. Written as DNA, the CDR3 is TGTGCCAGCAGCCCCGGACTAAACAATGAGCAGTTCTTC. Filled out from reference TRBV2 and TRBJ2-1, the complete variable domain reads EPEVTQTPSHQVTQMGQEVILRCVPISNHLYFYWYRQILGQKVEFLVSFYNNEISEKSEIFDDQFSVERPDGSNFTLKIRSTKLEDSAMYFCASSPGLNNEQFFGPGTRLTVL.

The chain has TRBV7-2 and TRBJ1-3, with D perhaps matching TRBD1 (6 bases). Per the germline V gene, CDR1 is SGHTA and CDR2 is FQGNSA. V lost 0 bases and J 4 bases, leaving 10 bases between the germline ends. The CDR3 has 15 amino acids. The chain's CDR3 is CASSLAGGEGNTIYF. The CDR3 nucleotides read TGTGCCAGCAGCTTAGCAGGGGGAGAAGGAAACACCATATATTTT.

The V gene is TRBV9, the J gene TRBJ2-1; 8 bases are a match to TRBD2. CDR1 is SGDLS and CDR2 is YYNGEE in the germline V gene. The J segment lost 3 bases and the V segment lost 0 bases, leaving 5 bases of the junction unmatched. This CDR3 is 16 amino acids long. This chain's CDR3 is CASSVATAGVYNEQFF. The CDR3 DNA reads as TGTGCCAGCAGCGTAGCTACAGCGGGAGTCTACAATGAGCAGTTCTTC.

The chain has TRBV18 and TRBJ2-7; D is perhaps TRBD1 (6 bases). Germline lookup yields CDR1 KGHSH and CDR2 LQKENI. The V and J ends lost 0 bases and 2 bases respectively, with 14 bases between them. The CDR3 has 16 amino acids. The CDR3 loop is CASSPPVGQTPYEQYF. The CDR3 DNA reads as TGTGCCAGCTCACCACCCGTTGGACAGACCCCCTACGAGCAGTACTTC.